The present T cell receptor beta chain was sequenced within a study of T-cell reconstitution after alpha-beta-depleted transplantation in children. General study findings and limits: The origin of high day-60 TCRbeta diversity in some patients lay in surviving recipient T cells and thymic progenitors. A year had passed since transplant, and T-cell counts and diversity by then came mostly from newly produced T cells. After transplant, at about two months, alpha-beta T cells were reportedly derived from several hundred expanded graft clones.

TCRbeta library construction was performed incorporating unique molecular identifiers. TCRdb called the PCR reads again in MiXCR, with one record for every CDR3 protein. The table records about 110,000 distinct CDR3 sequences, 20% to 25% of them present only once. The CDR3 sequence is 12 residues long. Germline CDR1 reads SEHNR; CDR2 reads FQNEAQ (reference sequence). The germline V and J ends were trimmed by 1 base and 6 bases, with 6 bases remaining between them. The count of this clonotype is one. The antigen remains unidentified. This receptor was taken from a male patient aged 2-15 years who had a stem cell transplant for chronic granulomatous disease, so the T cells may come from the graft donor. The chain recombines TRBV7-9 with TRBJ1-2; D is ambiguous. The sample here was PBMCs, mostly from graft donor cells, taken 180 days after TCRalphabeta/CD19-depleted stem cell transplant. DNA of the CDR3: TGTGCCAGCAGCTTAGGGCTAGATGGCTACACCTTC. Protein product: CASSLGLDGYTF.